Here is one T cell receptor (beta chain) with its context. Its antigen is not known. Read data end 3 residues before the CDR3 end; the end is taken from the germline J gene. Method: immunoSEQ multiplex PCR; TCRdb's copy keeps in-frame clones and lacks some. The sample contains 40,000 to 50,000 clones, none occurring once; approximately 5.6% lies in the top ten. The source of the sample is a study of T cell clonality in common variable immunodeficiency. General study results and limits: In common variable immunodeficiency, TCR beta chains reportedly carried fewer deletions and N-nucleotide insertions. Patient heterogeneity in the CVID cohort limited correlations between repertoire features and clinical complications. TCRbeta clonality was increased in CVID versus healthy controls.

Most patients and controls had Caucasian heritage. CDR3 size: 13 residues. Deletions cut 0 bases from V and 9 bases from J, with 10 bases between. From germline, CDR1 is SGHRS and CDR2 YFSETQ. The chain uses TRBV5-1 and TRBJ2-1, with D perhaps TRBD1 (7 bases). The sequenced sample consisted of peripheral blood mononuclear cells. This sequence was found in a human donor with common variable immunodeficiency. The CDR3 protein is CASSLGQGGEQFF. The DNA read from the CDR3 is TGCGCCAGCAGCTTGGGACAGGGAGGTGAG.